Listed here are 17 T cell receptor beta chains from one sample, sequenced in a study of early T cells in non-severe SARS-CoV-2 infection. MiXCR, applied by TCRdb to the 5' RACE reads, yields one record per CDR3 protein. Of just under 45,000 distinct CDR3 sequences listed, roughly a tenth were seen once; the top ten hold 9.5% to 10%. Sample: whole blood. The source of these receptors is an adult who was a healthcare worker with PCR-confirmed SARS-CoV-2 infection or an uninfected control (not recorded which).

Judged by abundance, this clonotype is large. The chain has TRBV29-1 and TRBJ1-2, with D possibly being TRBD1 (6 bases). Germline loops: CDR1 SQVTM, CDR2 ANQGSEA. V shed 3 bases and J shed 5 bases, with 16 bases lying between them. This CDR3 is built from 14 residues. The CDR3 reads CSVDTGRVKYGYTF. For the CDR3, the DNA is TGCAGCGTTGATACAGGGCGGGTAAAGTATGGCTACACCTTC.

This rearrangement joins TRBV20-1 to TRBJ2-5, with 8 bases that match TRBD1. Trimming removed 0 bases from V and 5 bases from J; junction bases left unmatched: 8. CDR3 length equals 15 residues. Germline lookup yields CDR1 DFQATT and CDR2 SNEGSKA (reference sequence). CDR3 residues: CSARDQPGGYETQYF. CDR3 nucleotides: TGCAGTGCTAGAGATCAGCCAGGGGGCTACGAGACCCAGTACTTC.

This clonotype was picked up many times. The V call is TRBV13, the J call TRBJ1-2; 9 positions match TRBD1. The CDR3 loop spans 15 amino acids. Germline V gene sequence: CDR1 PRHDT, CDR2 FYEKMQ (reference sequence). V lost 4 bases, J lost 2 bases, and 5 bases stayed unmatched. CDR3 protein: CASSSLQGANYGYTF. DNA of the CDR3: TGTGCCAGCAGCTCCTTACAGGGGGCGAACTATGGCTACACCTTC.

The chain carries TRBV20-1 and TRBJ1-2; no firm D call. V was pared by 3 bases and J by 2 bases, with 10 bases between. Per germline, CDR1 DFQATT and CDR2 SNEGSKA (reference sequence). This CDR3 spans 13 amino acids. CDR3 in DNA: TGCAGTGCTAGGAATCGCGAAAACTATGGCTACACCTTC. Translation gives CSARNRENYGYTF.

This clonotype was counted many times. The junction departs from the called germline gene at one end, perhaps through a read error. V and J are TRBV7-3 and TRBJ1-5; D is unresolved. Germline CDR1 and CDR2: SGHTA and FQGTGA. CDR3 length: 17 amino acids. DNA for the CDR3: TGTGCCAGCAGTTTAACGGGCCAGCCTGCGCACACACAGCCCCAGCATTTT. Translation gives CASSLTGQPAHTQPQHF.

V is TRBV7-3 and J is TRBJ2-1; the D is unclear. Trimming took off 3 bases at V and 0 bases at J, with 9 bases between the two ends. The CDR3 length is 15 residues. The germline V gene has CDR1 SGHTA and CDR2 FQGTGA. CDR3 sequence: CASSLGFSSYNEQFF. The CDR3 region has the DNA TGTGCCAGCAGCTTGGGATTTAGCTCCTACAATGAGCAGTTCTTC.

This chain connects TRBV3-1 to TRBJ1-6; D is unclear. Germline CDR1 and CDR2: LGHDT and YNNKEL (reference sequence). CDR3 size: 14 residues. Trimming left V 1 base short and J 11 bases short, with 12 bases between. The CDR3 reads CASSQGPRDTPLHF. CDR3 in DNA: TGTGCCAGCAGCCAAGGACCCCGCGATACACCCCTCCACTTT.

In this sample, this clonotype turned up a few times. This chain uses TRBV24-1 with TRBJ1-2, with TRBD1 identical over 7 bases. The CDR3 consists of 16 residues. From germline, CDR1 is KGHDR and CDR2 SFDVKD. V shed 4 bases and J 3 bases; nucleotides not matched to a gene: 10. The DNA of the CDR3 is TGTGCCACCAGTGACCCCCCGGGAGGGGGCGACTATGGCTACACCTTC. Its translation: CATSDPPGGGDYGYTF.

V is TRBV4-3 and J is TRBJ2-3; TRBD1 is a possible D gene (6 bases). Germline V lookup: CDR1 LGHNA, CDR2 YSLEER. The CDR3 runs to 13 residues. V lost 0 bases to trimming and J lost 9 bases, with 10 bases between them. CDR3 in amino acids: CASSQDQRGTQYF. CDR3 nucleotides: TGCGCCAGCAGCCAAGATCAAAGGGGGACGCAGTATTTT.

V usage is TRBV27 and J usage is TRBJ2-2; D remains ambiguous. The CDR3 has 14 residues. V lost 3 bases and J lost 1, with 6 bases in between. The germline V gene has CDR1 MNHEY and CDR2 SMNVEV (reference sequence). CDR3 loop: CASSFLGNTGELFF. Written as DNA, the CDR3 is TGTGCCAGCAGTTTTCTAGGGAACACCGGGGAGCTGTTTTTT.

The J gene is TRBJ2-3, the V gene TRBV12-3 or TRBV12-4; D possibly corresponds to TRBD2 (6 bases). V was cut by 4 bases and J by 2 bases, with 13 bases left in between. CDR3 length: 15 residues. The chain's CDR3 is CASSSPASVTDTQYF. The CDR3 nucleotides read TGTGCCAGCAGTTCCCCTGCTAGCGTCACAGATACGCAGTATTTT.

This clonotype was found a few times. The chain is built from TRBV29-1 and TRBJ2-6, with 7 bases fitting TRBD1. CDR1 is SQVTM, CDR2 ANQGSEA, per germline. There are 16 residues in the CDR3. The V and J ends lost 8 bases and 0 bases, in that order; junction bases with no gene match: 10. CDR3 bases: TGCAGCACCACCTCGGGGACAGACTCTGGGGCCAACGTCCTGACTTTC. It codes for CSTTSGTDSGANVLTF.

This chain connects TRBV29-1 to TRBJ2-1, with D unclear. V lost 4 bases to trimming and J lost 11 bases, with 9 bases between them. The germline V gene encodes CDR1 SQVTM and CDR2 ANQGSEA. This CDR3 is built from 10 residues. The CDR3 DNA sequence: TGCAGCGTTGTACTCGCGAAGCAGTTCTTC. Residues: CSVVLAKQFF.

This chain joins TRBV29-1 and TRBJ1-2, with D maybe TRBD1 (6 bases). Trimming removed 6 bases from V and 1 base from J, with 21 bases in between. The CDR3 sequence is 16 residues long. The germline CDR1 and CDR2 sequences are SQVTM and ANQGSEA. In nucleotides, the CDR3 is TGCAGCGTGAAAGAGGGCAGGGGAGAAGATAACTATGGCTACACCTTC. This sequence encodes CSVKEGRGEDNYGYTF.

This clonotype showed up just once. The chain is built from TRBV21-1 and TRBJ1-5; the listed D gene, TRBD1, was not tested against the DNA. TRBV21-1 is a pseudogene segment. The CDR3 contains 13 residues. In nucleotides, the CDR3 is TGTGCCAGCAGCAACAGGGGGAGTCAGCCCCAGCATTTT. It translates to CASSNRGSQPQHF.

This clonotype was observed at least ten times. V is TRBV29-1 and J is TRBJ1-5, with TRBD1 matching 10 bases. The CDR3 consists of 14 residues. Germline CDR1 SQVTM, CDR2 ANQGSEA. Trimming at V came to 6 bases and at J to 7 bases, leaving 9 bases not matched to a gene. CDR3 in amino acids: CSVATGGERQPQHF. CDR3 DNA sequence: TGCAGCGTAGCGACAGGGGGCGAGAGGCAGCCCCAGCATTTT.

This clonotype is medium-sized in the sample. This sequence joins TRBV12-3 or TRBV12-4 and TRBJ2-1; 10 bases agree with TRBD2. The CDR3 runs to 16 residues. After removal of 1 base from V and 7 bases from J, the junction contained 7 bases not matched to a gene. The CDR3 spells CASSLGASGGGNEQFF. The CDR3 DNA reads TGTGCCAGCAGTTTAGGAGCTAGCGGGGGAGGTAATGAGCAGTTCTTC.